The rows below give T cell receptor beta chains drawn from one sample of a study of cytomegalovirus exposure and HLA in healthy donors. Libraries were prepared by immunoSEQ multiplex PCR; TCRdb keeps only in-frame clonotypes and omits some of them. The repertoire holds roughly 130,000 clones, with 55% to 75% as singletons. The sequencing sample was made of PBMCs. The receptors come from a man aged 25 to 40 in good health and CMV-seropositive. The CDR3 runs from the conserved cysteine through the conserved F or W.

>TRBV5-4|TRBJ1-4
CASSLTGGGEKLFF
>TRBV7-2|TRBJ2-7
CASSSPGLAFTHEQYF
>TRBV27|TRBJ2-5
CASSLSPTGLSETQYF
>TRBV4-1|TRBJ2-3
CASSQTSSGDTQYF
>TRBV5-1|TRBJ2-1
CASSIQGNEQFF
>TRBV2|TRBJ2-4
CASSAVAKNIQYF
>TRBV4-3|TRBJ2-2
CASSQDTAGAGTGELFF
>TRBV6-1|TRBJ1-6
CLQNSPLHF
>TRBV2|TRBJ1-6
CASNPDRGHNSPLHF
>TRBV28|TRBJ2-5
CASSSTGSETQYF
>TRBV4-2|TRBJ2-5
CASSQDVGLAIQETQYF
>TRBV27|TRBJ2-7
CASSSPVRGGEQYF
>TRBV14|TRBJ1-1
CASSPKFRAATEAFF
>TRBV6-5|TRBJ2-7
CASRLDSHLNYEQYF
>TRBV2|TRBJ2-1
CASSGPRTSGRSSQAYNEQFF
>TRBV19|TRBJ2-7
CASSYRDLSSYEQYF
>TRBV6-5|TRBJ2-1
CASSSNRGRRYNEQFF
>TRBV27|TRBJ1-1
CASSLRRGEGDTEAFF
>TRBV4-1|TRBJ1-4
CASSLTRHGGKLFF
>TRBV7-9|TRBJ2-7
CASSEGDRSSYEQYF
>TRBV30|TRBJ1-5
CAWTRGTSDSNQPQHF
>TRBV19|TRBJ1-2
CASSDRGLGYTF
>TRBV6-4|TRBJ1-5
CATQGGCSNQPQHF
>TRBV9|TRBJ2-5
CASREKETQYF
>TRBV18|TRBJ2-7
CASSPSSYEQYF
>TRBV9|TRBJ2-7
CASSLLSGLAGVEQYF
>TRBV4-1|TRBJ1-5
CASSRLTGFGNQPQHF
>TRBV28|TRBJ1-2
CASRYRLPNYGYTF
>TRBV6-5|TRBJ1-6
CASSYALVGYNSPLHF
>TRBV9|TRBJ1-2
CASSVGTGDGYTF
>TRBV5-1|TRBJ1-2
CASSDQGAEGYTF
>TRBV19|TRBJ2-6
CASSIADRYSGANVLTF
>TRBV20-1|TRBJ2-7
CSASISYEQYF
>TRBV28|TRBJ2-1
CASRGRDLNEQFF
>TRBV10-3|TRBJ1-2
CAISPRQGSDYGYTF
>TRBV11-2|TRBJ2-7
CASRRLGTGFYEQYF
>TRBV4-1|TRBJ1-2
CASSQGQVTNYGYTF
>TRBV4-3|TRBJ2-1
CASSQSRTGRTYNEQFF
>TRBV5-4|TRBJ2-5
CASARAGGPEETQYF
>TRBV4-3|TRBJ2-6
CASSQDGGGGANVLTF
>TRBV7-8|TRBJ2-7
CASSLLGQGIYEQYF
>TRBV16|TRBJ1-5
CASSRIGQDNQPQHF
>TRBV18|TRBJ2-5
CASSPQGAASGETQYF